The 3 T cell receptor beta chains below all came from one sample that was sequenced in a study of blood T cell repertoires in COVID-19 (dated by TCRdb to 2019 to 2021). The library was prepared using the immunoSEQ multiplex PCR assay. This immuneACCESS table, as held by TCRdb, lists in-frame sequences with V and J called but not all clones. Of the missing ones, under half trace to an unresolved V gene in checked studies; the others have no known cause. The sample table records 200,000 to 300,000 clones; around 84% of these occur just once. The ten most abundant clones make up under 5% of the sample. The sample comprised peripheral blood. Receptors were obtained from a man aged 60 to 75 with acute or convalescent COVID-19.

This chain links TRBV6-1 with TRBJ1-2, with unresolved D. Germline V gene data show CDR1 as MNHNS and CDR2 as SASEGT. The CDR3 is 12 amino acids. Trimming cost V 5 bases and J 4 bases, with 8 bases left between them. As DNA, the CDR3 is TGTGCCAGCAGTTTGGGCACCTATGGCTACACCTTC. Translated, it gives CASSLGTYGYTF.

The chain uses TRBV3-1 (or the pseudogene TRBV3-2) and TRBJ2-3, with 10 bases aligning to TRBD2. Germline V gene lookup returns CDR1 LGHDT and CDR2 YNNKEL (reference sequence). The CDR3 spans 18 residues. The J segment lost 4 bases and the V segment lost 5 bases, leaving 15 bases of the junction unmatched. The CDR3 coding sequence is TGTGCCAGCAGCAAACGGACTAGCGGAAATGAGTGCCCAGATACGCAGTATTTT. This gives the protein CASSKRTSGNECPDTQYF.

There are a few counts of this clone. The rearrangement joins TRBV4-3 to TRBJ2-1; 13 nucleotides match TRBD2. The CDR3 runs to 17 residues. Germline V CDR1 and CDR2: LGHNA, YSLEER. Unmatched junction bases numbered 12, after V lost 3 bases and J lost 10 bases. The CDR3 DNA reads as TGCGCCAGCAGCCAGCGTTCCGGGACTAGCGGGGTGGGGGAGCAGTTCTTC. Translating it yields CASSQRSGTSGVGEQFF.